One sample yielded the 8 T cell receptor beta chains listed below, sequenced in a study of T cells expressing NK-cell markers. TCRdb reanalyzed the 5' RACE reads and collapses them to one entry per CDR3 protein, without DNA. The listing records some 500,000 distinct CDR3 sequences. Sequencing was performed on blood T cells: a sorted CD56 or NKG2C T cell subset, CD4+ or CD8+ T cells, or bulk PBMC T cells (not recorded which). The receptors originated from a woman aged 50 to 60 in good health.

The rearrangement uses TRBV29-1 and TRBJ1-2; TCRdb lists TRBD1, though no DNA is available to test this call. CDR1 is SQVTM and CDR2 is ANQGSEA in the germline V gene. The CDR3 runs 12 residues. CDR3 sequence reads: CSDYRVRYGYTF. Combining the CDR3 with reference TRBV29-1 and TRBJ1-2 gives the whole variable domain SAVISQKPSRDICQRGTSLTIQCQVDSQVTMMFWYRQQPGQSLTLIATANQGSEATYESGFVIDKFPISRPNLTFSTLTVSNMSPEDSSIYLCSDYRVRYGYTFGSGTRLTVV.

This chain joins TRBV6-5 and TRBJ2-3. The CDR3 covers 15 residues. CDR1 and CDR2 from the germline V gene are MNHEY and SVGAGI. This chain's CDR3 is CASRGHIASTDTQYF.

The chain couples TRBV15 to TRBJ2-2; TCRdb proposes TRBD2, but this gene call is untestable without DNA. This CDR3 is built from 15 residues. CDR1 is LNHNV and CDR2 is YYDKDF in the germline V gene (reference sequence). CDR3 region: CATSRDRLATGELFF.

The genes are TRBV10-3 and TRBJ2-7; lacking DNA, the TRBD1 call made by TCRdb goes unchecked. The germline CDR1 and CDR2 sequences are ENHRY and SYGVKD. This CDR3 has 17 amino acids. The CDR3 loop reads CAISGPPGGFSSYEQYF.

The chain links TRBV5-5 to TRBJ2-3; TCRdb's D gene call, TRBD2, goes unchecked for lack of DNA. The CDR3 covers 16 residues. From germline, CDR1 is SGHKS and CDR2 YYEKEE (reference sequence). Here the CDR3 reads CASSLAPGGSSDTQYF.

This rearrangement joins TRBV12-3 or TRBV12-4 to TRBJ2-3; TCRdb's assignment of TRBD1 cannot be checked, as there is no DNA. CDR3 size: 13 residues. The CDR3 sequence: CASTQGSTDTQYF.

CDR3 sequence reads: CASSVLAGQSYNEQFF. This chain connects TRBV4-1 to TRBJ2-1; TCRdb gives TRBD2 as the D gene, but with no DNA this cannot be confirmed. Germline V lookup: CDR1 MGHRA, CDR2 YSYEKL. The CDR3 totals 16 residues.

The chain recombines TRBV11-3 with TRBJ2-3. Germline CDR1 reads SGHNT; CDR2 reads YENEEA. This CDR3 comprises 14 residues. The CDR3: CASSLEMNADTQYF. Full variable domain (rest looked up from reference TRBV11-3 and TRBJ2-3): EAGVVQSPRYKIIEKKQPVAFWCNPISGHNTLYWYLQNLGQGPELLIRYENEEAVDDSQLPKDRFSAERLKGVDSTLKIQPAELGDSAVYLCASSLEMNADTQYFGPGTRLTVL.